Below, one TCR beta chain is given with its context. What it recognizes is unknown. The data derive from a study of CD8 T cells in ankylosing spondylitis. Study findings and constraints: CD8+ by phenotype, disease-linked clones were relatively rare in peripheral blood. In ankylosing spondylitis blood, a motif of roughly eight highly homologous TCR beta variants appeared characteristic. Existing reports had already noted some motif variants in reactive arthritis synovial fluid and blood. Matched ankylosing spondylitis synovial fluid reportedly contained a significantly enriched population of disease-linked clones.

Preparation of TCR beta libraries was done by quantitative 5'-RACE with molecular barcodes. TCRdb independently ran MiXCR on the 5' RACE reads; one entry per CDR3 protein. In the table there are approximately 500,000 distinct CDR3 sequences, about 12% of which are singletons. The clonotype comes from a male donor with ankylosing spondylitis. The sample comprised blood, either unsorted or a sorted T cell fraction (not recorded which).

The CDR3 region has the DNA TGCGCCAGCGCCCTAGGAGGGCTAAATGGGGAGCTGTTTTTT. Its protein product is CASALGGLNGELFF. This chain uses TRBV5-1 with TRBJ2-2, with D possibly being TRBD2 (6 bases). The germline V and J ends were trimmed by 7 bases and 8 bases, with 18 bases remaining between them. The CDR3 is made up of 14 amino acids. The germline gives CDR1 SGHRS, CDR2 YFSETQ. Full variable domain (remainder filled in from reference TRBV5-1 and TRBJ2-2): KAGVTQTPRYLIKTRGQQVTLSCSPISGHRSVSWYQQTPGQGLQFLFEYFSETQRNKGNFPGRFSGRQFSNSRSEMNVSTLELGDSALYLCASALGGLNGELFFGEGSRLTVL.